The 13 T cell receptor beta chains below all came from one sample that was sequenced in a study of T-cell memory formation after mild COVID-19. TCRdb called the 5' RACE reads again in MiXCR, with one record for every CDR3 protein. Of roughly 100,000 distinct CDR3 sequences listed, roughly 16% are singletons. The specimen sequenced was PBMCs or a T cell subset sorted from them (not recorded which). The receptors shown here come from a man aged 18 to 29 who had mild COVID-19 (a few samples of this study predate the infection). Cell type and time point are not known.

This clonotype was detected only a few times. The gene calls are TRBV7-2 and TRBJ1-1; no firm D call. The germline V and J ends were trimmed by 0 bases and 0 bases, with 8 bases remaining between them. The CDR3 is made up of 15 amino acids. The germline CDR1 and CDR2 sequences are SGHTA and FQGNSA. In nucleotides, the CDR3 is TGTGCCAGCAGCTTAGCGAGGACGCTGAACACTGAAGCTTTCTTT. Its protein product is CASSLARTLNTEAFF.

V gene TRBV29-1 combines with J gene TRBJ2-3, with 8 positions matching TRBD2. V lost 7 bases, J lost 4 bases, and 4 bases stayed unmatched. This CDR3 is 12 amino acids long. Germline CDR1 SQVTM, CDR2 ANQGSEA. The CDR3 loop reads CSAGLASDTQYF. Here the CDR3 DNA reads TGCAGCGCCGGACTAGCCTCAGATACGCAGTATTTT.

This clonotype was found a few times. This chain connects TRBV19 to TRBJ2-2; tentatively, D is TRBD1 or TRBD2 (5 bases each). V lost 1 base and J 8 bases, leaving 8 bases between the germline ends. The CDR3 length is 13 residues. Germline V lookup: CDR1 LNHDA, CDR2 SQIVND (reference sequence). CDR3 sequence: CASSIGGAGELFF. The CDR3 DNA is TGTGCCAGTAGTATAGGAGGGGCAGGGGAGCTGTTTTTT. The variable domain in full, with the rest retrieved from reference TRBV19 and TRBJ2-2, is DGGITQSPKYLFRKEGQNVTLSCEQNLNHDAMYWYRQDPGQGLRLIYYSQIVNDFQKGDIAEGYSVSREKKESFPLTVTSAQKNPTAFYLCASSIGGAGELFFGEGSRLTVL.

The chain recombines TRBV20-1 with TRBJ2-3; perhaps TRBD2 as D (5 bases). V lost 3 bases and J 7 bases, leaving 17 bases between the germline ends. This CDR3 contains 14 residues. CDR1 is DFQATT and CDR2 is SNEGSKA in the germline V gene (reference sequence). This chain's CDR3 is CSASHDSEAHTQYF. In DNA, the CDR3 is TGCAGTGCTAGTCACGACTCGGAGGCACATACGCAGTATTTT.

The chain links TRBV19 to TRBJ2-3, with 10 bases identical to TRBD1. This CDR3 comprises 15 residues. The junction had 9 bases not matched to a gene; V was cut back by 5 bases and J by 7 bases. Germline CDR1 and CDR2: LNHDA and SQIVND (reference sequence). The CDR3 region has the DNA TGTGCCAGTAGTTCCCAACGGGACAGGGGAAATACGCAGTATTTT. Protein product: CASSSQRDRGNTQYF.

This sequence joins TRBV20-1 and TRBJ1-1; TRBD1 matches 7 bases. Germline CDR1 DFQATT, CDR2 SNEGSKA (reference sequence). The V and J ends lost 3 bases and 4 bases, in that order; junction bases with no gene match: 5. This CDR3 is built from 13 residues. CDR3 in amino acids: CSASRGRSTEAFF. In nucleotides, the CDR3 is TGCAGTGCTAGTAGGGGGCGTAGCACTGAAGCTTTCTTT.

The gene calls are TRBV4-3 and TRBJ2-2; TRBD2 might be the D (6 bases). Trimming shortened V by 4 bases and J by 2 bases, and 14 bases separated the two germline ends. This CDR3 has 16 amino acids. The germline CDR1 and CDR2 sequences are LGHNA and YSLEER. The DNA of the CDR3 is TGCGCCAGCAGCCTGTCCTGGCGGGGAAACACCGGGGAGCTGTTTTTT. As protein: CASSLSWRGNTGELFF.

The table lists this clonotype with many counts. The chain uses TRBV7-3 and TRBJ1-1; possible D gene TRBD1, 6 bases. Looked up from germline, CDR1 is SGHTA and CDR2 is FQGTGA. The CDR3 extends over 14 amino acids. V lost 5 bases to trimming and J lost 3 bases, with 13 bases between them. In nucleotides, the CDR3 is TGTGCCAGCAGCCATGGGGGGGGGCACACTGAAGCTTTCTTT. It is translated as CASSHGGGHTEAFF.

CDR3 DNA sequence: TGTGCCAGCAGCGTATTTGCTGGAGCTGGGGCCAACGTCCTGACTTTC. Protein sequence: CASSVFAGAGANVLTF. The rearrangement uses TRBV7-6 and TRBJ2-6; D uncertain. Germline values: CDR1 SGHVS, CDR2 FNYEAQ. The ends were cut back, 5 bases at V and 2 bases at J, with 13 bases in the middle. This CDR3 has 16 amino acids.

This clonotype was found a few times. This sequence joins TRBV4-1 and TRBJ2-2; possible D gene TRBD2, 5 bases. The V gene lost 5 bases and the J gene lost 6 bases, with 10 bases spanning the gap. This CDR3 region has 13 residues. Germline CDR1 and CDR2: MGHRA and YSYEKL. CDR3 protein: CASSLTRAGELFF. Written as DNA, the CDR3 is TGCGCCAGCAGCTTGACGAGGGCCGGGGAGCTGTTTTTT.

This rearrangement joins TRBV11-1 to TRBJ2-5, with 11 bases matching TRBD1. The junction had 11 bases not matched to a gene; V was cut back by 4 bases and J by 7 bases. Per the germline V gene, CDR1 is SGHAT and CDR2 is FQDESV (reference sequence). The CDR3 is 16 amino acids. The CDR3 is CASSSPRTGGFGTQYF. The CDR3 DNA reads TGTGCCAGCAGCTCCCCTCGGACAGGGGGCTTTGGGACCCAGTACTTC.

This clonotype was counted only a few times. The chain joins TRBV12-3 or TRBV12-4 to TRBJ2-5, with 8 bases lining up with TRBD2. V was clipped by 6 bases and J by 4 bases; unmatched bases: 7. This CDR3 contains 14 residues. The CDR3 DNA reads as TGTGCCAGCAGGGGGGAGGCGGGGGGAGAGACCCAGTACTTC. Protein sequence: CASRGEAGGETQYF.

This clonotype was seen a handful of times. CDR3 DNA: TGCGCCAGCAGCCAAAGCTCGCAGGGGAGCTTCCACGAGCAGTACTTC. Its protein is CASSQSSQGSFHEQYF. This sequence joins TRBV4-1 and TRBJ2-7; possible D gene TRBD1, 6 bases. Trimming cost V 2 bases and J 5 bases, with 19 bases left between them. Germline V gene lookup returns CDR1 MGHRA and CDR2 YSYEKL. The CDR3 has 16 amino acids.